The clone carrying this T cell receptor beta chain occurred many times. This entry comes from a study of blood T cell repertoires in COVID-19. Study at large: There were acute and convalescent COVID-19 samples, and they came from the United States, Italy and Spain. Nucleic acid was either cDNA or gDNA, and it came from T cells, B-cell-depleted T cells, or PBMCs.

Per the study methods: Reference gene primer amplification in the assay estimated nucleated cell counts. The assay was immunoSEQ multiplex PCR, and TCRdb's table has in-frame clones only and misses some. V and J calls and clone size are as listed in that table; D and trimming were resolved from the DNA. The table shows about 160,000 clones, with 70% to 85% occurring only once. Germline V gene sequence: CDR1 SGHDT, CDR2 YYEEEE. Trimming took 3 bases from V and 7 from J, leaving 13 bases between them. The CDR3 runs to 13 residues. The sequencing sample was made of peripheral blood. The TCR sequence derives from a woman at least 80 years old with acute or convalescent COVID-19. This chain uses TRBV5-6 with TRBJ1-1; the D is unclear. CDR3 coding DNA: TGTGCCAGCAGCTCTTTTCGATCCAGTGAAGCTTTCTTT. Protein sequence: CASSSFRSSEAFF.